The rows below give T cell receptor beta chains drawn from one sample of a study of OX40 agonist ivuxolimab in advanced cancers. Libraries were prepared by immunoSEQ multiplex PCR; TCRdb keeps only in-frame clonotypes and omits some of them. Of approximately 12,000 clones detected, roughly 85% appear once; the ten largest clones hold around 9.3%. This sample comprised CD4+ or CD8+ T cells sorted from blood, obtained in a trial of the OX40 agonist ivuxolimab. The receptors here all came from an adult with an advanced solid tumor such as melanoma, head and neck, liver or kidney cancer. The CDR3 runs from the conserved cysteine through the conserved F or W. D genes are given only for firm matches. Size tells how often a clone was seen (once, few, many) or the class of an expanded clone, and some rows leave it out.

TRBJ1-2 TRBV27 NA NA CASSQNLATRAFYGYTF TGTGCCAGCAGCCAAAACCTAGCGACACGAGCCTTCTATGGCTACACCTTC
TRBJ1-5 TRBV19 medium-sized TRBD1 CASSIWTGDQPQHF TGTGCCAGTAGTATTTGGACAGGAGATCAGCCCCAGCATTTT
TRBJ2-7 TRBV5-6 NA TRBD1 CASSLSGGAEQYF TGTGCCAGCAGCTTGTCAGGGGGAGCCGAGCAGTACTTC
TRBJ2-1 TRBV9 NA NA CASSSRPWPSSYNEQFF TGTGCCAGCAGCTCCCGGCCCTGGCCTAGCTCCTACAATGAGCAGTTCTTC
TRBJ2-1 TRBV4-1 NA NA CASSLEGGAYNEQFF TGCGCCAGCAGCCTTGAAGGGGGAGCCTACAATGAGCAGTTCTTC
TRBJ2-1 TRBV6-1 NA NA CASSGSSYNEQFF TGTGCCAGCAGCGGGAGTTCGTACAATGAGCAGTTCTTC
TRBJ2-1 TRBV7-9 NA NA CASSQSSYNEQFF TGTGCCAGCAGCCAGAGCTCCTACAATGAGCAGTTCTTC
TRBJ2-2 TRBV4-1 NA NA CASSQDLAATRSGELFF TGCGCCAGCAGCCAAGATTTGGCGGCGACTAGGTCCGGGGAGCTGTTTTTT
TRBJ1-1 TRBV19 few NA CASSMGNGGNTEAFF TGTGCCAGTAGTATGGGAAACGGGGGGAACACTGAAGCTTTCTTT
TRBJ2-3 TRBV6-5 NA TRBD2 CASGGGLDTQYF TGTGCCAGCGGGGGGGGACTTGATACGCAGTATTTT
TRBJ2-7 TRBV27 once TRBD2 CASRLAGAYEQYF TGTGCCAGCAGACTGGCGGGGGCCTACGAGCAGTACTTC
TRBJ2-1 TRBV5-6 NA TRBD2 CASSLGLAREQFF TGTGCCAGCAGCCTGGGACTAGCGCGTGAGCAGTTCTTC
TRBJ2-1 TRBV9 NA TRBD1 CASSVGQGDEQFF TGTGCCAGCAGCGTAGGACAGGGGGATGAGCAGTTCTTC
TRBJ2-1 TRBV5-4 NA NA CASSLQFF TGTGCCAGCAGCTTGCAATTCTTC
TRBJ2-7 TRBV28 NA NA CASSFRFPDEQYF TGTGCCAGCAGTTTTCGGTTTCCCGACGAGCAGTACTTC
TRBJ2-7 TRBV7-9 NA TRBD1 CASSLGTGASSYEQYF TGTGCCAGCAGCTTGGGGACAGGGGCCTCCTCCTACGAGCAGTACTTC
TRBJ2-3 TRBV28 once NA CASSLSGGETYTDTQYF TGTGCCAGCAGTTTATCGGGCGGGGAGACCTACACAGATACGCAGTATTTT
TRBJ2-1 TRBV6-1 NA TRBD2 CASRELAPMGNEQFF TGTGCCAGCAGGGAACTAGCGCCCATGGGAAATGAGCAGTTCTTC
TRBJ2-7 TRBV2 NA NA CASREGVRYYEQYF TGTGCCAGCAGGGAAGGTGTCAGGTACTACGAGCAGTACTTC
TRBJ2-6 TRBV9 NA TRBD1 CASSPRDSTSGANVLTF TGTGCCAGCAGCCCCCGGGACAGTACCTCTGGGGCCAACGTCCTGACTTTC
TRBJ2-1 TRBV19 NA TRBD1 CASSNQGAVYNEQFF TGTGCCAGTAGTAACCAGGGGGCCGTCTACAATGAGCAGTTCTTC
TRBJ2-7 TRBV15 few NA CATSVRGGTAHYEQYF TGTGCCACCAGCGTTCGTGGGGGGACAGCGCATTACGAGCAGTACTTC
TRBJ1-2 TRBV14 once NA CASSQLGLGQDNYGYTF TGTGCCAGCAGCCAACTGGGGTTAGGACAAGATAACTATGGCTACACCTTC
TRBJ2-3 TRBV19 NA TRBD2 CASSGTSPTDTQYF TGTGCCAGTTCCGGGACTAGCCCGACAGATACGCAGTATTTT
TRBJ1-1 TRBV5-5 NA TRBD1 CASSGQGARHTEAFF TGTGCCAGCAGCGGACAGGGTGCTCGTCACACTGAAGCTTTCTTT
TRBJ2-3 TRBV4-2 NA NA CASSQAGSLGTQYF TGTGCCAGCAGCCAAGCGGGGTCCCTGGGTACGCAGTATTTT
TRBJ2-7 TRBV28 once NA CASRQGSALLEQYF TGTGCCAGCAGACAGGGTTCCGCCCTTTTGGAGCAGTACTTC
TRBJ2-5 TRBV19 NA NA CASSPQAAETQYF TGTGCCAGTAGTCCCCAGGCGGCGGAGACCCAGTACTTC
TRBJ1-3 TRBV4-2 NA TRBD1 CASSPTATGTDRAGNTIYF TGTGCCAGCAGCCCGACTGCCACCGGGACAGATAGAGCTGGAAACACCATATATTTT
TRBJ2-3 TRBV14 NA NA CASSQGELAGTDTQYF TGTGCCAGCAGCCAAGGAGAATTAGCGGGCACAGATACGCAGTATTTT
TRBJ2-7 TRBV4-2 NA TRBD1 CASSQALGQGLYEQYF TGTGCCAGCAGCCAAGCCCTGGGACAGGGTCTCTACGAGCAGTACTTC
TRBJ2-5 TRBV7-9 NA NA CAVGGGQETQYF TGTGCCGTAGGGGGAGGGCAAGAGACCCAGTACTTC
TRBJ2-1 TRBV6-4 NA NA CASSPRDTYNEQFF TGTGCCAGCAGTCCCCGGGACACCTACAATGAGCAGTTCTTC
TRBJ2-2 TRBV6-6 NA TRBD1 CASSSGQGFSGELFF TGTGCCAGCAGTTCGGGACAGGGCTTTTCCGGGGAGCTGTTTTTT
TRBJ2-7 TRBV27 NA NA CASSLSAGAHEQYF TGTGCCAGCAGTTTATCGGCAGGGGCCCACGAGCAGTACTTC
TRBJ1-3 TRBV4-1 NA TRBD1 CASSQAGQPSGNTIYF TGCGCCAGCAGCCAAGCGGGACAGCCTTCTGGAAACACCATATATTTT
TRBJ2-7 TRBV14 once NA CASSLGPSHEQYF TGTGCCAGCAGCCTCGGGCCCTCCCACGAGCAGTACTTC
TRBJ2-7 TRBV6-6 NA NA CASSNGGPPYEQYF TGTGCCAGCAGCAACGGGGGTCCCCCCTACGAGCAGTACTTC
TRBJ2-3 TRBV5-4 NA TRBD2 CASSFEGLAGGTDTQYF TGTGCCAGCAGCTTTGAGGGACTAGCGGGAGGGACAGATACGCAGTATTTT
TRBJ2-7 TRBV4-3 few NA CASSQKQAREQYF TGCGCCAGCAGCCAGAAACAGGCTCGCGAGCAGTACTTC
TRBJ2-7 TRBV27 NA NA CASSLSFGNEQYF TGTGCCAGCAGTTTAAGTTTCGGCAACGAGCAGTACTTC
TRBJ2-1 TRBV2 NA NA CASLGMYNEQFF TGTGCCAGCCTCGGGATGTACAATGAGCAGTTCTTC
TRBJ2-3 TRBV14 once NA CASSQGVWKVADTQYF TGTGCCAGCAGCCAAGGTGTATGGAAGGTCGCAGATACGCAGTATTTT
TRBJ2-3 TRBV28 NA NA CASSPTPYHRELNTQYF TGTGCCAGCAGTCCTACCCCGTACCACCGGGAGCTGAATACGCAGTATTTT
TRBJ2-7 TRBV19 NA NA CASSIAGTNYEQYF TGTGCCAGTAGTATCGCCGGGACAAACTACGAGCAGTACTTC
TRBJ2-3 TRBV7-3 NA NA CASSPQGAASTDTQYF TGTGCCAGCAGCCCCCAGGGAGCAGCTAGCACAGATACGCAGTATTTT
TRBJ1-1 TRBV27 NA NA CASSLRGWDEAFF TGTGCCAGCAGTTTAAGAGGGTGGGATGAAGCTTTCTTT
TRBJ2-1 TRBV15 NA NA CATSSGGGAYNEQFF TGTGCCACCAGCAGCGGAGGGGGGGCCTACAATGAGCAGTTCTTC
TRBJ2-7 TRBV6-5 NA NA CASSLGIYGYEQYF TGTGCCAGCAGTCTCGGGATCTACGGCTACGAGCAGTACTTC
TRBJ2-1 TRBV5-5 NA TRBD2 CASSLIKIDGLAGAWEQFF TGTGCCAGCAGCTTAATAAAAATAGACGGACTAGCGGGGGCCTGGGAGCAGTTCTTC
TRBJ2-1 TRBV28 NA TRBD2 CASSLWLAGGLYNEQFF TGTGCCAGCAGTTTATGGCTAGCGGGAGGGCTGTACAATGAGCAGTTCTTC
TRBJ1-2 TRBV4-3 NA NA CASSHTGNYGYTF TGCGCCAGCAGCCATACCGGGAACTATGGCTACACCTTC
TRBJ2-4 TRBV27 NA NA CASSSEIAKNIQYF TGTGCCAGCAGTTCAGAGATAGCCAAAAACATTCAGTACTTC
TRBJ2-2 TRBV27 once NA CASSLFAQGGAGELFF TGTGCCAGCAGTTTATTTGCACAGGGAGGAGCCGGGGAGCTGTTTTTT